This TCR beta chain was identified during a study of cytomegalovirus exposure and HLA in healthy donors. Across the whole study: Clustering assigned 70% to 85% of the approximately 400 genotyped donors to the Caucasian-associated ancestry cluster. Study-level points and caveats: Relative to equally common others, HLA-associated TCR beta chains showed greater clonal expansion in a later analysis. CMV serostatus was the sole immune exposure data available.

Samples came from healthy bone marrow donors. V shed 5 bases, J shed 6 bases, and the junction held 6 bases outside the gene matches. The CDR3 runs to 13 residues. Germline V gene sequence: CDR1 MDHEN, CDR2 SYDVKM. Note on this clone: Its specificity is not known.

The PCR made use of 60 Vbeta and 13 Jbeta primers. Clones were read by immunoSEQ multiplex PCR, and TCRdb kept only the in-frame ones, dropping some. This table holds some 110,000 clones, 75% found once. This chain links TRBV28 with TRBJ1-2; 7 bases fit TRBD1. This sequence originates from a man in his forties in good health and CMV-seronegative. Sample: PBMCs. The CDR3 here is CASSTGQTDGYTF. In nucleotides, the CDR3 is TGTGCCAGCAGTACGGGACAGACAGATGGCTACACCTTC.